This record looks at one T cell receptor beta chain sequence and its context. The data were taken from a study of blood T cell repertoires in COVID-19. Study in general: COVID-19 samples from acute and convalescent phases originated in the United States, Italy and Spain. Sources were T cells, B-cell-depleted T cells, or PBMCs; the material itself was cDNA or gDNA.

Original handling: Estimation of nucleated cell counts relied on the amplification of reference gene primers. Assay used: immunoSEQ multiplex PCR; TCRdb lists only in-frame clones, some missing. V, J and clone size are those of that table, while D and trimming were read from the DNA. The sample yields 120,000 to 150,000 clones, roughly 90% seen once. This sequence was found in a woman in her 30s with acute COVID-19. Sequencing was done on a sample of PBMCs or T cells enriched from blood (not recorded which).

CDR3 in DNA: TGTGCCAGTACGAAGGGACTAGCACTCCACAATGAGCAGTTCTTC. It codes for CASTKGLALHNEQFF. The chain links TRBV19 to TRBJ2-1; TRBD2 matches at 9 bases. The trim removed 7 bases at V and 5 bases at J, leaving 9 bases unmatched. The CDR3 covers 15 residues. Germline lookup yields CDR1 LNHDA and CDR2 SQIVND (reference sequence).